Each of the 9 T cell receptor beta chains below was sequenced from the same sample in a study of OX40 agonist ivuxolimab in advanced cancers. Here immunoSEQ multiplex PCR was the method, and the copy in TCRdb shows in-frame clones only, minus some. The sample has about 48,000 clones, 75% to 85% seen once. The sample here was CD4+ or CD8+ T cells sorted from blood, taken in a trial of the OX40 agonist ivuxolimab. These receptors were taken from an adult with an advanced solid tumor such as melanoma, head and neck, liver or kidney cancer.

This chain uses TRBV29-1 with TRBJ2-2; D is uncertain. Germline V gene data show CDR1 as SQVTM and CDR2 as ANQGSEA. Trimming cost V 3 bases and J 6 bases, with 5 bases left between them. CDR3 length: 11 residues. The CDR3 sequence is CSVEVPGELFF. CDR3 nucleotide sequence: TGCAGCGTTGAGGTACCCGGGGAGCTGTTTTTT.

The chain joins TRBV28 to TRBJ2-7; a possible D gene is TRBD1 (6 bases). The CDR3 covers 18 residues. The V and J ends lost 8 bases and 7 bases respectively, with 33 bases between them. Germline V gene sequence: CDR1 MDHEN, CDR2 SYDVKM. CDR3 nucleotides: TGTGCCAGCTCCCCGATGGACAGTAGGTACTCTTACCAACAAGAGCAGTACTTC. This encodes CASSPMDSRYSYQQEQYF.

This clone was counted many times. The chain combines TRBV18 with TRBJ1-2; 8 bases agree with TRBD1. Germline CDR1 is KGHSH and CDR2 is LQKENI. V was pared by 5 bases and J by 6 bases, with 5 bases of the junction left unmatched. The CDR3 length is 13 residues. This CDR3 reads CASSTQDRDGYTF. The DNA for the CDR3 is TGTGCCAGCTCAACCCAGGACAGGGATGGCTACACCTTC.

This sequence joins TRBV28 and TRBJ2-5; D is possibly TRBD1 (6 bases). The J call is in doubt because the DNA end fits TRBJ2-7 better. CDR3 length: 12 amino acids. CDR1 and CDR2 (germline): MDHEN, SYDVKM. CDR3 amino acids: CASSLQGPEQYF. CDR3 bases: TGTGCCAGCAGTTTACAGGGGCCCGAGCAGTACTTC.

This chain connects TRBV5-6 to TRBJ2-3, with D possibly TRBD2 on 6 matching bases. This CDR3 comprises 16 residues. Germline CDR1 SGHDT, CDR2 YYEEEE. V lost 0 bases to trimming and J lost 8 bases, with 19 bases between them. In DNA, the CDR3 is TGTGCCAGCAGCTTGGGGCAGGGTGGAGGGGTGATTACGCAGTATTTT. It is translated as CASSLGQGGGVITQYF.

The rearrangement uses TRBV7-8 and TRBJ1-5, with D uncertain. Germline CDR1 is SGHVS and CDR2 is FQNEAQ. The CDR3 has 14 amino acids. V shed 1 base and J shed 4 bases, with 8 bases lying between them. CDR3 nucleotide sequence: TGTGCCAGCAGCTTAGTAGACAAAAATCAGCCCCAGCATTTT. Encoded protein: CASSLVDKNQPQHF.

The CDR3 region is CASSFRRAWDTEAFF. CDR3 sequence (DNA): TGTGCCAGCAGCTTTCGCAGGGCATGGGACACTGAAGCTTTCTTT. The chain joins TRBV7-8 to TRBJ1-1; maybe TRBD1 (5 bases). CDR1 is SGHVS and CDR2 is FQNEAQ in the germline V gene. Deletions cut 3 bases from V and 3 bases from J, with 14 bases between. CDR3 length equals 15 residues.

This rearrangement joins TRBV6-6 to TRBJ2-7; tentative D call: TRBD1 (6 bases). Trimming removed 9 bases from V and 6 bases from J, with 18 bases in between. This CDR3 contains 13 residues. Germline V CDR1 and CDR2: MNHNY, SVGAGI (reference sequence). Here the CDR3 DNA reads TGTGCCAGTGGACAGCCCGGGAAATCCGAGCAGTACTTC. Protein sequence: CASGQPGKSEQYF.

The V and J genes are TRBV7-9 and TRBJ2-7; D is ambiguous. CDR1 is SEHNR, CDR2 FQNEAQ, per germline (reference sequence). This CDR3 comprises 13 residues. The V end lost 2 bases, the J end lost 2 bases, and 7 bases lay between the germline ends. The CDR3 spells CASSLRTAYEQYF. The DNA for the CDR3 is TGTGCCAGCAGCTTAAGGACCGCCTACGAGCAGTACTTC.